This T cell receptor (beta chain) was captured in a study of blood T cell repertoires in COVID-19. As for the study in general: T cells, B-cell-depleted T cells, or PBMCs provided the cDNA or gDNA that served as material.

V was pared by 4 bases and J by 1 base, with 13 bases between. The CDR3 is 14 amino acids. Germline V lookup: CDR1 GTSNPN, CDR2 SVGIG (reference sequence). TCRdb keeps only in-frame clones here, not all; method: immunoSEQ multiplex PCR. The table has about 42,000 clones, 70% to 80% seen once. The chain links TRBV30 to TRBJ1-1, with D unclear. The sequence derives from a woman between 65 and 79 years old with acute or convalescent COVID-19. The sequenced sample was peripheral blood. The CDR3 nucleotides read TGTGCCTGGAACCCGGGGAGCGGGAACACTGAAGCTTTCTTT. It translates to CAWNPGSGNTEAFF.